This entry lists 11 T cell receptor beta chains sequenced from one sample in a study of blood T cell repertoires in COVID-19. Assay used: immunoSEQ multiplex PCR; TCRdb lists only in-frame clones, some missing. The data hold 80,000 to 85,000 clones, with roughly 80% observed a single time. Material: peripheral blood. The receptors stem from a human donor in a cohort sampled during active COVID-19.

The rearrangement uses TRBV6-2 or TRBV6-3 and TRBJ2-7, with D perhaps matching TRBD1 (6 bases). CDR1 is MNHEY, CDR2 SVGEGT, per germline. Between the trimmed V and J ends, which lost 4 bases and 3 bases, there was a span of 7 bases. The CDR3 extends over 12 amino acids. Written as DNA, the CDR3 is TGTGCCAGCAGTTTCAGGGGCTACGAGCAGTACTTC. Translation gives CASSFRGYEQYF.

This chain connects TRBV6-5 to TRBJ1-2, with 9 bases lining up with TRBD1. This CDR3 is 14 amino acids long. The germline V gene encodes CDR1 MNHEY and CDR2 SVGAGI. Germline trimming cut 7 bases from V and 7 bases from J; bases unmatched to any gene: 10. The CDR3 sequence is CASTLRDRAVGYTF. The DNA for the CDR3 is TGTGCCAGCACCTTGAGGGACAGGGCGGTTGGCTACACCTTC.

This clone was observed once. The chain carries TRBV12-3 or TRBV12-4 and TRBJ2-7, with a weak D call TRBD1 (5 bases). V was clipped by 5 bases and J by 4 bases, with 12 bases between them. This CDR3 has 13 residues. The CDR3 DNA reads TGTGCCAGCAGTCCCCAGGGTGGGTACGAGCAGTACTTC. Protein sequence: CASSPQGGYEQYF.

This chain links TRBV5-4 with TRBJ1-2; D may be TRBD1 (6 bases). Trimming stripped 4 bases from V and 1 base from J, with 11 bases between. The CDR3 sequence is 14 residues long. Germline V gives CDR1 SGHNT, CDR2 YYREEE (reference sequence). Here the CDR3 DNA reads TGTGCCAGCAGCCTAGGGACAAATAACTATGGCTACACCTTC. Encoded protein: CASSLGTNNYGYTF.

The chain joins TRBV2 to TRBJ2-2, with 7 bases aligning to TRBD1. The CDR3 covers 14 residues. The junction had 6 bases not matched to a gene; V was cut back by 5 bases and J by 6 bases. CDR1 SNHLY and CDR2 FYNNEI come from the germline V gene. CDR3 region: CASSPGQWSGELFF. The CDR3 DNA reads TGTGCCAGCAGTCCGGGACAGTGGTCCGGGGAGCTGTTTTTT.

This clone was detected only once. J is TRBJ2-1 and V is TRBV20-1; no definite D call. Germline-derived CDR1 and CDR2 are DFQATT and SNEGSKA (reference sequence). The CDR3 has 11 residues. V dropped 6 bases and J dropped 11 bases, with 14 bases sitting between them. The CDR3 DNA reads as TGCAGTGCCAGTCGATCTGAGAAGCAGTTCTTC. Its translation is CSASRSEKQFF.

CDR3 sequence: CASSLTENTEAFF. The DNA for the CDR3 is TGTGCCAGCAGTTTGACAGAGAACACTGAAGCTTTCTTT. This chain uses TRBV6-5 with TRBJ1-1, with D tentatively TRBD1 (5 bases). This CDR3 is 13 amino acids long. The V end was cut by 4 bases, the J end by 1 base, with 7 bases between. Germline V gene data show CDR1 as MNHEY and CDR2 as SVGAGI.

Written as DNA, the CDR3 is TGCGCCAGCAGCCAAAGAATGGCCAGCGGGGGGGACTCTAGCACAGATACGCAGTATTTT. This gives the protein CASSQRMASGGDSSTDTQYF. This sequence joins TRBV4-1 and TRBJ2-3, with 10 bases that match TRBD2. CDR3 length: 20 amino acids. V gave up 2 bases and J gave up 0 bases; unmatched junction bases: 14. CDR1 and CDR2 from the germline V gene are MGHRA and YSYEKL.

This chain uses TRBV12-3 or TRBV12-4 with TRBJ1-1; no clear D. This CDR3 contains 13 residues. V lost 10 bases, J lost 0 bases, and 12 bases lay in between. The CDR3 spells CATYLFLNTEAFF. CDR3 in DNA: TGTGCCACCTACTTATTCCTGAACACTGAAGCTTTCTTT.

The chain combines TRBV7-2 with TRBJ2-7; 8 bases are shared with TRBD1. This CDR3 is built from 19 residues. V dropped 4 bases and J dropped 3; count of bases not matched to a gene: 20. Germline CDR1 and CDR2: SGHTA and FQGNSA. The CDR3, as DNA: TGTGCCAGCAGCTCCCTCCAGGAAAGGGACAGGCATAGGGGCTACGAGCAGTACTTC. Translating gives CASSSLQERDRHRGYEQYF.

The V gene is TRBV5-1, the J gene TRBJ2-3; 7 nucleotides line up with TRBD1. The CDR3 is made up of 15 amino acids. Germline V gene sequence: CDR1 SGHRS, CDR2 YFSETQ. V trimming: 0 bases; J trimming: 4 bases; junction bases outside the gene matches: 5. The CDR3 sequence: CASSLEGARADTQYF. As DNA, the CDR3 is TGCGCCAGCAGCTTGGAGGGGGCGCGTGCAGATACGCAGTATTTT.